These 4 T cell receptor beta chains came from one sample sequenced in a study of blood T cell repertoires in COVID-19. Profiling relied on immunoSEQ multiplex PCR, and the TCRdb table lists in-frame clones only, not all of them. The sample lists under 120,000 clones; 69% were seen once. Sequenced sample: peripheral blood. Every receptor here comes from a man older than 75 with acute or convalescent COVID-19.

This rearrangement joins TRBV9 to TRBJ2-3, with D perhaps matching TRBD2 (5 bases). Trimming removed 2 bases at V and 0 bases at J, with 10 bases between. Looked up from germline, CDR1 is SGDLS and CDR2 is YYNGEE. There are 15 residues in the CDR3. The CDR3 region has the DNA TGTGCCAGCAGCGTCTGGACTTCTAGCACAGATACGCAGTATTTT. As protein: CASSVWTSSTDTQYF.

V usage is TRBV4-3 and J usage is TRBJ2-1, with TRBD1 matching 7 bases. This CDR3 region has 14 residues. V gave up 2 bases and J gave up 6 bases; unmatched junction bases: 4. Germline V lookup: CDR1 LGHNA, CDR2 YSLEER. CDR3 sequence: CASSQLTGFNEQFF. The CDR3 DNA reads as TGCGCCAGCAGCCAACTGACAGGGTTCAATGAGCAGTTCTTC.

The rearrangement joins TRBV6-2 or TRBV6-3 to TRBJ2-6; 7 nucleotides match TRBD1. CDR3 length equals 20 residues. The ends lost 4 bases at V and 0 bases at J; junction bases unmatched: 15. CDR1 MNHEY and CDR2 SVGEGT come from the germline V gene. The CDR3 reads CASSFPGQTTASSGANVLTF. The CDR3 nucleotides are TGTGCCAGCAGTTTCCCGGGACAGACAACAGCGAGCTCTGGGGCCAACGTCCTGACTTTC.

The chain links TRBV5-1 to TRBJ1-1, with no clear D. The germline V gene encodes CDR1 SGHRS and CDR2 YFSETQ. The CDR3 consists of 14 residues. The V end was cut by 4 bases, the J end by 4 bases, with 14 bases between. CDR3 in DNA: TGCGCCAGCAGCGCACGCAGAGGGATCACTGAAGCTTTCTTT. This sequence encodes CASSARRGITEAFF.